Listed below are T cell receptor beta chains from one sample, sequenced in a study of post-analysis software for immune sequencing data. TCRdb ran MiXCR on the PCR reads and lists one entry per CDR3 protein. The sample includes 750,000 to 950,000 distinct CDR3 sequences, approximately 57% of them seen just once. Sequencing was performed on blood. These receptors all come from a girl under 18 with multiple sclerosis. CDR3s include the opening cysteine and the closing phenylalanine or tryptophan. D genes are given only for firm matches. Clone size is given for some rows only: seen once, a few or many times, or a class if the clone is expanded.

d_call,clone_size,j_call,v_call,cdr3_nt,cdr3_aa
-,-,TRBJ1-5,TRBV6-5,TGTGCCAGCAGCGCAAACAGGTATTATCAGCCCCAGCATTTT,CASSANRYYQPQHF
TRBD1,once,TRBJ1-5,TRBV6-6,TGTGCCAGCAGTCCCGGGACAGGGGTTGACAATCAGCCCCAGCATTTT,CASSPGTGVDNQPQHF
-,-,TRBJ1-2,TRBV29-1,TGCAGCGTTGACGGTCGGATGGGTAACTATGGCTACACCTTC,CSVDGRMGNYGYTF
-,-,TRBJ2-5,TRBV6-5,TGTGCCAGCAGTTACTGGATGTGGGAGACCCAGTACTTC,CASSYWMWETQYF
-,-,TRBJ1-2,TRBV20-1,TGCAGTGCTAGAGATCTTGGAGATATCTATGGCTACACCTTC,CSARDLGDIYGYTF
-,-,TRBJ2-5,TRBV3-1,TGTGCCAGCAGCCAACGGACAGCGCTCCAAGAGACCCAGTACTTC,CASSQRTALQETQYF
TRBD2,-,TRBJ2-2,TRBV20-1,TGCAGTGCTAGCCATAGCGGGAGGGCCGCGACCGGGGAGCTGTTTTTT,CSASHSGRAATGELFF
-,-,TRBJ1-5,TRBV20-1,TGCAGTGCTAGACAAACAGGGAGACAGCCCCAGCATTTT,CSARQTGRQPQHF
TRBD2,-,TRBJ2-3,TRBV7-3,TGTGCCAGCAGCTTACGGGGGGGGGCTATAGGAGATACGCAGTATTTT,CASSLRGGAIGDTQYF
TRBD2,once,TRBJ2-5,TRBV4-2,TGTGCCAGCAGCCAAGATGCGGTAGCGGGGCCCCGGGAGACCCAGTACTTC,CASSQDAVAGPRETQYF
-,-,TRBJ2-5,TRBV11-2,TGTGCCAGCAGCTTAGAGGTTATAGTGGGACCTCATCGGGAGACCCAGTACTTC,CASSLEVIVGPHRETQYF
-,-,TRBJ1-6,TRBV19,TGTGCCAGTAGCGAAGGGGCCACCTATAATTCACCCCTCCACTTT,CASSEGATYNSPLHF
TRBD2,few,TRBJ2-3,TRBV5-1,TGCGCCAGCAAGAGCGGGAGGACTAGCACAGATACGCAGTATTTT,CASKSGRTSTDTQYF
-,-,TRBJ2-7,TRBV7-2,TGTGCCAGCAGCTTTGCGGGTACCTCCTACGAGCAGTACTTC,CASSFAGTSYEQYF
-,-,TRBJ2-5,TRBV7-2,TGTGCCAGCAGCTTAGCGCCGGGAGCGGGAGAGACCCAGTACTTC,CASSLAPGAGETQYF
TRBD1,few,TRBJ2-1,TRBV12-5,TGTGCTAGTGGTTTGGGAGCCAGGGGGCGTGAGCAGTTCTTC,CASGLGARGREQFF
-,-,TRBJ1-2,TRBV5-6,TGTGCCAGCAGCGTCGGGACAACCGATGGCTACACCTTC,CASSVGTTDGYTF
TRBD2,-,TRBJ2-7,TRBV10-3,TGTGCCGGGTCCGCCAAGGGACTAGCGTACGAGCAGTACTTC,CAGSAKGLAYEQYF
TRBD1,-,TRBJ2-7,TRBV9,TGTGCCAGCAGCTCGATACAGGGGTCCCCCAGGGACGAGCAGTACTTC,CASSSIQGSPRDEQYF
TRBD2,-,TRBJ2-3,TRBV7-6,TGTGCCAGCAGCTTAGCCTCAGCGGGAGGCGCAGATACGCAGTATTTT,CASSLASAGGADTQYF
TRBD2,-,TRBJ2-1,TRBV20-1,TGCAGTGCTCCCGGGACTAATCTTGTCAATGAGCAGTTCTTC,CSAPGTNLVNEQFF
-,once,TRBJ2-1,TRBV5-5,TGTGCCAGCAGCTTGGTTGGGGACACCTTTAGCTCCTACAATGAGCAGTTCTTC,CASSLVGDTFSSYNEQFF
TRBD1,-,TRBJ1-2,TRBV7-3,TGTGCCAGCAGCAAAAGGGGGCAGGGCTATGGCTACACCTTC,CASSKRGQGYGYTF
-,-,TRBJ2-5,TRBV6-1,TGTGCCAGCGGCGTGGTAAGAGAGACCCAGTACTTC,CASGVVRETQYF
-,-,TRBJ2-1,TRBV3-1,TGTGCCAGCAGCCCGGTTAACAGGCATGAGCAGTTCTTC,CASSPVNRHEQFF
-,-,TRBJ2-7,TRBV18,TGTGCCAGCTCACCGACGGGACACAGCTACGAGCAGTACTTC,CASSPTGHSYEQYF
-,-,TRBJ2-4,TRBV10-1,TGCGCCAGCCACCTCGTGGGGGCCAAAAACATTCAGTACTTC,CASHLVGAKNIQYF
-,-,TRBJ2-7,TRBV6-5,TGTGCCAGCAGTCCCCAAAACGGGGGGCGCTTCTACGAGCAGTACTTC,CASSPQNGGRFYEQYF
-,-,TRBJ1-2,TRBV20-1,TGCAGTGCTAGAGTCACGACAGGATACTCAGGGGAAAGGGGCTACACCTTC,CSARVTTGYSGERGYTF
TRBD2,-,TRBJ2-1,TRBV5-6,TGTGCCAGCAGCATACCGGGACTAGACACATACAAAGAGCAGTTCTTC,CASSIPGLDTYKEQFF
-,-,TRBJ2-5,TRBV27,TGTGCCAGCGCGTTAACGGGGATGGAGACCCAGTACTTC,CASALTGMETQYF
TRBD1,few,TRBJ1-1,TRBV20-1,TGCAGTGCCCGACAGGGGAACACTGAAGCTTTCTTT,CSARQGNTEAFF
TRBD1,-,TRBJ1-2,TRBV27,TGTGCCAGCAGTAAATTTTATTCCCCAGGGGGGGACGGCTACACCTTC,CASSKFYSPGGDGYTF
TRBD2,few,TRBJ2-1,TRBV5-1,TGCGCCAGCAGGCGAACTAGCGGGAGTTATGAGCAGTTCTTC,CASRRTSGSYEQFF
TRBD1,few,TRBJ2-7,TRBV12-5,TGTGCTAGTGGTTCCCTCGGACAGGAAGGCTCCTACGAGCAGTACTTC,CASGSLGQEGSYEQYF
-,-,TRBJ2-7,TRBV20-1,TGCAGTGCTAGTAACGGGGGGCACTCCTACGAGCAGTACTTC,CSASNGGHSYEQYF
TRBD1,-,TRBJ2-7,TRBV10-3,TGTGCCATCAATTTACAGGGGGCCGGAGGGTACGAGCAGTACTTC,CAINLQGAGGYEQYF
-,-,TRBJ2-1,TRBV13,TGTGCCAGCAGCGCGCTCCGGGAACTAACATACAATGAGCAGTTCTTC,CASSALRELTYNEQFF
-,-,TRBJ1-2,TRBV5-1,TGCGCCAGCAGCGTACAGCCTCCGAAAGCTGGCTACACCTTC,CASSVQPPKAGYTF
-,-,TRBJ2-4,TRBV27,TGTGCCAGCAGTGCTTGGGGGTCCGCCAAAAACATTCAGTACTTC,CASSAWGSAKNIQYF
TRBD2,once,TRBJ2-3,TRBV10-3,TGTGCCATCAGTGAATTCGGGACTAGCGGAACCTATACGCAGTATTTT,CAISEFGTSGTYTQYF
-,-,TRBJ1-1,TRBV12-3/TRBV12-4,TGTGCCAGCAGACGGGGACGGTTGAACACTGAAGCTTTCTTT,CASRRGRLNTEAFF
-,few,TRBJ2-5,TRBV10-3,TGTGCCATCAGTGAGAAGGGGTTGGAGACCCAGTACTTC,CAISEKGLETQYF